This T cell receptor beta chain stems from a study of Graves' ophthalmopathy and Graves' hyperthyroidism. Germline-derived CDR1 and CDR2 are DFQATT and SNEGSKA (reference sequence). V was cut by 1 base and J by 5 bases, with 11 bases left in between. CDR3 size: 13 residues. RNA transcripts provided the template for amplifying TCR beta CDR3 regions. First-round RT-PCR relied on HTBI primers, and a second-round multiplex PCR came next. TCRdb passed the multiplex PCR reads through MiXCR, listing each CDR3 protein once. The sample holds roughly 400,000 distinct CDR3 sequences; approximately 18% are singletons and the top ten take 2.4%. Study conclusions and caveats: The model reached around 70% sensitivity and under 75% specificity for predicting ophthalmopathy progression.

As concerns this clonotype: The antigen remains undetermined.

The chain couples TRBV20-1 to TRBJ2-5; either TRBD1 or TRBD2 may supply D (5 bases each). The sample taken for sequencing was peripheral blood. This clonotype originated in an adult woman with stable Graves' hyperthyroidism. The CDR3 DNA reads TGCAGTGCTAGAGCCGGGACGAGGGAGACCCAGTACTTC. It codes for CSARAGTRETQYF.